One and the same sample provided the 22 T cell receptor beta chains below, sequenced in a study of Tregs in tolerant kidney transplant recipients. This table comes from immunoSEQ multiplex PCR, and its TCRdb copy is limited to in-frame clones, with some not included. This repertoire shows under 95,000 clones, more than 85% found once; its top ten account for approximately 0.35%. The starting material was Tregs from blood, obtained before the transplant. The receptors were gathered from a human donor who received a combined kidney and bone marrow transplant.

The chain couples TRBV5-7 to TRBJ1-2, with D maybe TRBD1 (6 bases). TRBV5-7 counts as an open reading frame of uncertain function. V gave up 1 base and J gave up 2 bases, with 18 bases separating them. This CDR3 is 17 amino acids long. This CDR3 is CASSLSGWAGVNYGYTF. The CDR3 coding sequence is TGTGCCAGCAGCTTGTCGGGGTGGGCAGGGGTGAACTATGGCTACACCTTC.

This rearrangement joins TRBV6-1 to TRBJ1-1, with unresolved D. Per germline, CDR1 MNHNS and CDR2 SASEGT. This CDR3 is 12 amino acids long. The V and J ends lost 2 bases and 8 bases respectively, with 9 bases between them. CDR3 sequence reads: CASSEYWSEAFF. In DNA form, the CDR3 reads TGTGCCAGCAGTGAATATTGGTCAGAAGCTTTCTTT.

The chain employs TRBV9 and TRBJ2-3; 10 bases agree with TRBD2. The CDR3 has 14 residues. Germline lookup yields CDR1 SGDLS and CDR2 YYNGEE. V dropped 4 bases and J dropped 4; count of bases not matched to a gene: 3. The CDR3 loop reads CASSFGTSADTQYF. Here the CDR3 DNA reads TGTGCCAGCAGCTTTGGGACTAGCGCAGATACGCAGTATTTT.

The V and J genes are TRBV10-3 and TRBJ2-1; possible D gene TRBD1, 6 bases. Germline V gene data show CDR1 as ENHRY and CDR2 as SYGVKD. The CDR3 spans 13 residues. V lost 3 bases to trimming and J lost 8 bases, with 11 bases between them. CDR3 sequence reads: CAISELQGYEQFF. CDR3 bases: TGTGCCATCAGTGAACTACAGGGTTATGAGCAGTTCTTC.

The chain combines TRBV7-2 with TRBJ1-5; no reliable D call. The CDR3 has 15 amino acids. Between the trimmed V and J ends, which lost 2 bases and 6 bases, there was a span of 14 bases. Germline V gives CDR1 SGHTA, CDR2 FQGNSA. CDR3 nucleotide sequence: TGTGCCAGCAGCTTATCTACGGCAGAACGTCAGCCCCAGCATTTT. Translating it yields CASSLSTAERQPQHF.

The rearrangement links TRBV7-9 to TRBJ2-3; the D gene is possibly TRBD1 (5 bases). Per germline, CDR1 SEHNR and CDR2 FQNEAQ (reference sequence). V lost 2 bases and J lost 5, with 11 bases in between. CDR3 size: 14 residues. CDR3 nucleotides: TGTGCCAGCAGCTTAAGGCTAGGGGTAGATACGCAGTATTTT. Amino acid sequence: CASSLRLGVDTQYF.

This clone was observed a single time. This chain joins TRBV28 and TRBJ1-1; D is possibly TRBD1 (6 bases). Germline V gene data show CDR1 as MDHEN and CDR2 as SYDVKM. The ends were cut back, 5 bases at V and 8 bases at J, with 15 bases in the middle. The CDR3 contains 13 residues. The CDR3 DNA reads as TGTGCCAGCAGTGCAGGGGTCCGAATAGAAGCTTTCTTT. Its protein product is CASSAGVRIEAFF.

The CDR3: CASRNSYEQFF. In nucleotides, the CDR3 is TGTGCCAGCAGGAACAGTTATGAGCAGTTCTTC. The chain has TRBV27 and TRBJ2-1, with D uncertain. Trimming pared 6 bases from V and 8 bases from J, leaving 8 bases between. This CDR3 comprises 11 residues. CDR1 is MNHEY, CDR2 SMNVEV, per germline (reference sequence).

This sequence joins TRBV6-5 and TRBJ1-1, with D unclear. The CDR3 extends over 14 amino acids. V lost 0 bases, J lost 1 base, and 6 bases lay in between. Germline V CDR1 and CDR2: MNHEY, SVGAGI. The CDR3 here is CASSYSRKNTEAFF. CDR3 in DNA: TGTGCCAGCAGTTACTCCCGAAAGAACACTGAAGCTTTCTTT.

V usage is TRBV5-1 and J usage is TRBJ1-2, with D unresolved. This CDR3 is 16 amino acids long. From germline, CDR1 is SGHRS and CDR2 YFSETQ. Trimming shortened V by 2 bases and J by 1 base, and 15 bases separated the two germline ends. CDR3 protein: CASSLNLRSDNYGYTF. DNA for the CDR3: TGCGCCAGCAGCTTAAATCTACGGTCCGATAACTATGGCTACACCTTC. Together with reference TRBV5-1 and TRBJ1-2, the CDR3 gives the full variable domain: KAGVTQTPRYLIKTRGQQVTLSCSPISGHRSVSWYQQTPGQGLQFLFEYFSETQRNKGNFPGRFSGRQFSNSRSEMNVSTLELGDSALYLCASSLNLRSDNYGYTFGSGTRLTVV.

The V and J genes are TRBV10-3 and TRBJ1-2, with a possible D match to TRBD1 (5 bases). The CDR3 length is 13 residues. Germline V lookup: CDR1 ENHRY, CDR2 SYGVKD. V was cut by 4 bases and J by 8 bases, with 14 bases left in between. The CDR3 reads CAISAGEPLGYTF. Here the CDR3 DNA reads TGTGCCATCAGTGCGGGGGAACCCCTGGGCTACACCTTC.

The genes are TRBV5-4 and TRBJ2-7, with 14 bases aligning to TRBD2. Germline loops: CDR1 SGHNT, CDR2 YYREEE (reference sequence). CDR3 length: 18 residues. V lost 0 bases, J lost 4 bases, and 9 bases stayed unmatched. This CDR3 reads CASSLVGQGTSGSYEQYF. Written as DNA, the CDR3 is TGTGCCAGCAGCTTGGTGGGACAGGGGACTAGCGGGAGTTACGAGCAGTACTTC.

The chain uses TRBV28 and TRBJ2-7; D remains ambiguous. CDR3 size: 12 residues. V shed 4 bases and J shed 12 bases, with 16 bases lying between them. The germline V gene has CDR1 MDHEN and CDR2 SYDVKM. CDR3 coding DNA: TGTGCCAGCAGTTCCTCCATACAACCGGCGTACTTC. Translation gives CASSSSIQPAYF.

The CDR3 DNA follows: TGCAGTGCTAGACTCTTAGATACGCAGTATTTT. Residues: CSARLLDTQYF. The chain carries TRBV20-1 and TRBJ2-3; D not resolved. This CDR3 region has 11 residues. Trimming pared 2 bases from V and 5 bases from J, leaving 5 bases between. Germline values: CDR1 DFQATT, CDR2 SNEGSKA (reference sequence).

This chain connects TRBV5-4 to TRBJ1-2; possible D gene TRBD1, 5 bases. The CDR3 length is 12 residues. Germline-derived CDR1 and CDR2 are SGHNT and YYREEE (reference sequence). V lost 4 bases and J lost 10, with 14 bases in between. The CDR3 bases are TGTGCCAGCAGCCAGCACAGGTCCGACTACACCTTC. Its translation: CASSQHRSDYTF.

The V gene is TRBV7-2, the J gene TRBJ2-1, with TRBD2 identical over 9 bases. The CDR3 sequence is 18 residues long. CDR1 is SGHTA, CDR2 FQGNSA, per germline. Trimming at V came to 7 bases and at J to 1 base, leaving 14 bases not matched to a gene. Here the CDR3 reads CASTSRGLREGSYNEQFF. The CDR3 DNA is TGTGCCAGCACCTCCCGTGGGTTGCGGGAGGGATCCTACAATGAGCAGTTCTTC.

The CDR3, as DNA: TGTGCCAGCAGCCGAGGACTAGGTAACACCGGGGAGCTGTTTTTT. Translated: CASSRGLGNTGELFF. The chain links TRBV7-2 to TRBJ2-2; 7 positions agree with TRBD2. Unmatched junction bases numbered 5, after V lost 5 bases and J lost 2 bases. Germline values: CDR1 SGHTA, CDR2 FQGNSA. This CDR3 is built from 15 residues.

The V and J genes are TRBV4-2 and TRBJ2-1; TRBD2 matches at 10 bases. Unmatched junction bases numbered 10, after V lost 0 bases and J lost 8 bases. CDR1 is LGHNA, CDR2 YNFKEQ, per germline. This CDR3 contains 17 residues. The CDR3 coding sequence is TGTGCCAGCAGCCAAGAGAGAGCTAGCGGGAGCCTCGATGAGCAGTTCTTC. Protein: CASSQERASGSLDEQFF.

On this clone itself: An end of the junction differs from the germline gene, which may be a read error. The chain recombines TRBV2 with TRBJ1-1; D possibly corresponds to TRBD1 (6 bases). The germline V gene encodes CDR1 SNHLY and CDR2 FYNNEI. This CDR3 region has 13 residues. As DNA, the CDR3 is TGTGCCAGCAGGAAAGACAGGTACCCTGAAGTTTTCTTT. As protein: CASRKDRYPEVFF.

The rearrangement links TRBV5-1 to TRBJ2-1, with 10 positions matching TRBD2. The V gene's germline CDR1 is SGHRS and CDR2 YFSETQ. Germline trimming cut 0 bases from V and 3 bases from J; bases unmatched to any gene: 3. The CDR3 runs to 16 residues. The CDR3 region is CASSLEGLANYNEQFF. Written as DNA, the CDR3 is TGCGCCAGCAGCTTGGAGGGACTAGCGAACTACAATGAGCAGTTCTTC.

This clone was seen a single time. The chain uses TRBV5-1 and TRBJ2-1, with D possibly TRBD2 on 5 matching bases. Germline V gene sequence: CDR1 SGHRS, CDR2 YFSETQ. The CDR3 has 15 residues. V shed 2 bases and J shed 2 bases, with 11 bases lying between them. The CDR3: CASSFGGGPYNEQFF. CDR3 nucleotides: TGCGCCAGCAGCTTTGGAGGTGGCCCCTACAATGAGCAGTTCTTC.

The chain is built from TRBV5-1 and TRBJ2-3; D is ambiguous. Germline CDR1 reads SGHRS; CDR2 reads YFSETQ. The ends were cut back, 9 bases at V and 2 bases at J, with 13 bases in the middle. CDR3 size: 13 residues. The CDR3 spells CATADGDTDTQYF. The CDR3 DNA is TGCGCCACCGCGGATGGGGACACAGATACGCAGTATTTT.